This T cell receptor (beta chain) was found in a study of cytomegalovirus exposure and HLA in healthy donors. Points from the study as a whole: The dataset shows that most TCR sequences were rare, while some public TCRs occurred in many donors. As a later analysis showed, a missense DCLRE1C variant was linked to trimming of TCR beta V- and J-genes.

Remarks on this clone: Its antigen is currently unknown.

V lost 1 base and J lost 6, with 4 bases in between. CDR1 and CDR2 from the germline V gene are SGHVS and FNYEAQ. The CDR3 has 12 residues. PCR was performed using 60 Vbeta and 13 Jbeta primers. Method: immunoSEQ multiplex PCR; TCRdb's copy keeps in-frame clones and lacks some. This table has around 200,000 clones, approximately 79% appearing once. The TCR originated in a woman younger than 45 in good health and CMV-seropositive. J is TRBJ1-5 and V is TRBV7-6; D unresolved. Material: PBMCs. The chain's CDR3 is CASSLVGQPQHF. In DNA, the CDR3 is TGTGCCAGCAGCTTAGTCGGTCAGCCCCAGCATTTT.